Following are 24 T cell receptor beta chains from one sample sequenced in a study of blood T cell repertoires in COVID-19. Here immunoSEQ multiplex PCR was the method, and the copy in TCRdb shows in-frame clones only, minus some. Seen here are around 200,000 clones, around 86% observed once, and the top ten hold 2.5% to 4%. The material sequenced was peripheral blood. These receptors all come from a man aged 65-85 years with acute or convalescent COVID-19.

The chain uses TRBV5-1 and TRBJ2-2; TRBD2 matches 8 bases. Per germline, CDR1 SGHRS and CDR2 YFSETQ. Trimming at V came to 4 bases and at J to 0 bases, leaving 2 bases not matched to a gene. This CDR3 region has 15 residues. CDR3 sequence: CASSREGSNTGELFF. CDR3 in DNA: TGCGCCAGCAGCCGGGAGGGTTCGAACACCGGGGAGCTGTTTTTT.

The chain has TRBV5-8 and TRBJ2-6, with D perhaps matching TRBD1 (7 bases). V lost 2 bases and J lost 0, with 15 bases in between. Per the germline V gene, CDR1 is SGHTS and CDR2 is YDEGEE. The CDR3 runs 18 residues. This chain's CDR3 is CASSFNRGLNSGANVLTF. DNA for the CDR3: TGTGCCAGCAGCTTCAACAGGGGACTTAACTCTGGGGCCAACGTCCTGACTTTC.

This chain uses TRBV5-1 with TRBJ2-1; 8 bases are shared with TRBD1. V dropped 4 bases and J dropped 8; count of bases not matched to a gene: 11. This CDR3 has 15 residues. CDR1 and CDR2 from the germline V gene are SGHRS and YFSETQ. The CDR3 here is CASSIPTGAWDEQFF. The CDR3 nucleotides are TGCGCCAGCAGCATACCGACAGGGGCATGGGATGAGCAGTTCTTC.

CDR3 nucleotides: TGTGCCAGCAGTTTGAGGGAACGCACAGATACGCAGTATTTT. This encodes CASSLRERTDTQYF. J is TRBJ2-3 and V is TRBV6-6, with a possible D match to TRBD2 (5 bases). V lost 4 bases and J lost 1, with 9 bases in between. Per the germline V gene, CDR1 is MNHNY and CDR2 is SVGAGI (reference sequence). The CDR3 covers 14 residues.

The rearrangement links TRBV19 to TRBJ2-2; tentatively, D is TRBD1 (5 bases). The V gene lost 5 bases and the J gene lost 0 bases, with 10 bases spanning the gap. CDR1 and CDR2 (germline): LNHDA, SQIVND (reference sequence). This CDR3 comprises 15 residues. CDR3 protein: CASSPVGPNTGELFF. The CDR3 DNA reads TGTGCCAGTAGTCCCGTGGGGCCGAACACCGGGGAGCTGTTTTTT.

This clone was counted a single time. This chain uses TRBV6-2 or TRBV6-3 with TRBJ2-5; the match to TRBD1 covers 7 bases. This CDR3 spans 18 amino acids. With V trimmed by 6 bases and J by 2 bases, 18 bases remained unmatched. Germline V gives CDR1 MNHEY, CDR2 SVGEGT. CDR3 loop: CASSPHNGESGQQETQYF. For the CDR3, the DNA is TGTGCCAGCAGCCCTCACAATGGGGAATCGGGACAGCAAGAGACCCAGTACTTC.

This clone was detected once. This sequence joins TRBV5-1 and TRBJ1-2; TRBD1 is a possible D gene (5 bases). Germline V CDR1 and CDR2: SGHRS, YFSETQ. This CDR3 spans 13 amino acids. Trimming left V 1 base short and J 4 bases short, with 8 bases between. CDR3 coding DNA: TGCGCCAGCAGCTTGTCAACAGGCTATGGCTACACCTTC. Translation gives CASSLSTGYGYTF.

This chain joins TRBV25-1 and TRBJ1-1, with unresolved D. The CDR3 has 13 residues. Germline assignment: CDR1 MGHDK and CDR2 SYGVNS. Trimming cost V 4 bases and J 5 bases, with 11 bases left between them. The chain's CDR3 is CASSVGGRTEAFF. Here the CDR3 DNA reads TGTGCCAGCAGTGTTGGAGGCCGGACTGAAGCTTTCTTT.

The genes are TRBV7-3 and TRBJ2-1; TRBD2 agrees at 7 bases. With V trimmed by 5 bases and J by 1 base, 8 bases remained unmatched. Germline-derived CDR1 and CDR2 are SGHTA and FQGTGA. The CDR3 extends over 16 amino acids. Here the CDR3 reads CASSLDGGGSYNEQFF. The CDR3 nucleotides read TGTGCCAGCAGCCTGGACGGGGGAGGGTCCTACAATGAGCAGTTCTTC.

This chain links TRBV28 with TRBJ2-7; TRBD2 matches at 9 bases. The CDR3 is 16 residues long. The V gene's germline CDR1 is MDHEN and CDR2 SYDVKM. V was clipped by 6 bases and J by 4 bases; unmatched bases: 13. This CDR3 is CASRSGTSNEGYEQYF. The CDR3 DNA sequence: TGTGCCAGCAGGTCCGGGACTAGCAATGAAGGGTACGAGCAGTACTTC.

The chain joins TRBV10-3 to TRBJ2-3; 7 bases are shared with TRBD2. Germline lookup yields CDR1 ENHRY and CDR2 SYGVKD. The CDR3 has 13 residues. After removal of 7 bases from V and 2 bases from J, the junction contained 3 bases not matched to a gene. CDR3 residues: CAITGGFTDTQYF. DNA of the CDR3: TGTGCCATCACGGGGGGTTTCACAGATACGCAGTATTTT.

The CDR3 DNA sequence: TGCGCCAGCAGGACTTTACCCGGGACAGGAATTGAAGCTTTCTTT. It translates to CASRTLPGTGIEAFF. The chain carries TRBV5-1 and TRBJ1-1; TRBD1 aligns across 8 bases. The ends lost 5 bases at V and 7 bases at J; junction bases unmatched: 13. This CDR3 is built from 15 residues. Germline lookup yields CDR1 SGHRS and CDR2 YFSETQ. Supplemented by reference TRBV5-1 and TRBJ1-1, the full variable domain reads KAGVTQTPRYLIKTRGQQVTLSCSPISGHRSVSWYQQTPGQGLQFLFEYFSETQRNKGNFPGRFSGRQFSNSRSEMNVSTLELGDSALYLCASRTLPGTGIEAFFGQGTRLTVV.

The chain recombines TRBV28 with TRBJ2-3, with 8 bases that match TRBD1. Germline CDR1 reads MDHEN; CDR2 reads SYDVKM. The CDR3 is 16 residues long. J gave up 4 bases and V 3 bases, and 9 bases lay outside the gene matches. CDR3: CASSLLGQGAADTQYF. The CDR3 region has the DNA TGTGCCAGCAGTTTGTTGGGCCAGGGGGCCGCAGATACGCAGTATTTT.

The CDR3 here is CASSLGRGYGYTF. CDR3 DNA sequence: TGTGCCAGCAGTTTAGGGAGGGGTTATGGCTACACCTTC. This chain connects TRBV12-3 or TRBV12-4 to TRBJ1-2; TRBD1 might be the D (5 bases). V dropped 1 base and J dropped 5 bases, with 8 bases sitting between them. The CDR3 is made up of 13 amino acids.

The rearrangement links TRBV7-2 to TRBJ2-3; D gene ambiguous. The V end lost 3 bases, the J end lost 5 bases, and 12 bases lay between the germline ends. This CDR3 spans 14 amino acids. Germline V CDR1 and CDR2: SGHTA, FQGNSA. CDR3 sequence reads: CASSFRLTGDTQYF. The DNA of the CDR3 is TGTGCCAGCAGCTTTCGATTAACCGGAGATACGCAGTATTTT.

In its sample, this clone was seen once. The chain has TRBV18 and TRBJ2-3; TRBD2 aligns across 8 bases. Trimming at V came to 6 bases and at J to 4 bases, leaving 6 bases not matched to a gene. Germline CDR1 reads KGHSH; CDR2 reads LQKENI. CDR3 length: 14 amino acids. The CDR3 here is CASSLPGGADTQYF. CDR3 sequence (DNA): TGTGCCAGCTCTCTACCCGGGGGGGCAGATACGCAGTATTTT.

This clone is a singleton in its sample. The V and J genes are TRBV2 and TRBJ2-3, with TRBD2 identical over 10 bases. The CDR3 has 12 amino acids. Germline V CDR1 and CDR2: SNHLY, FYNNEI. V gave up 6 bases and J gave up 8 bases; unmatched junction bases: 2. CDR3: CASRSSGGTQYF. CDR3 nucleotides: TGTGCCAGCAGATCTAGCGGGGGTACGCAGTATTTT. The full variable domain, its missing parts supplied by reference TRBV2 and TRBJ2-3, is EPEVTQTPSHQVTQMGQEVILRCVPISNHLYFYWYRQILGQKVEFLVSFYNNEISEKSEIFDDQFSVERPDGSNFTLKIRSTKLEDSAMYFCASRSSGGTQYFGPGTRLTVL.

On this clone itself: At one end, the junction sequence differs from germline, possibly due to a read error. The rearrangement joins TRBV28 to TRBJ2-7, with D possibly TRBD1 on 6 matching bases. This CDR3 is 15 amino acids long. Germline CDR1 and CDR2: MDHEN and SYDVKM. CDR3 sequence (DNA): TGTGCCAGCGGTTTGCCTCGGGACACTTCCTACGAGCAGTACTTC. Amino acids: CASGLPRDTSYEQYF.

The V and J genes are TRBV2 and TRBJ2-7; maybe TRBD1 (5 bases). Trimming removed 6 bases at V and 1 base at J, with 7 bases between. The CDR3 covers 12 residues. Germline V lookup: CDR1 SNHLY, CDR2 FYNNEI. The CDR3 loop is CASRRQSYEQYF. The CDR3 coding sequence is TGTGCCAGCAGACGACAGTCCTACGAGCAGTACTTC.

Worth noting for this clone: Other DNA sequences from this sample encode an identical CDR3 as well. The chain uses TRBV5-1 and TRBJ2-5, with D maybe TRBD2 (5 bases). The V gene lost 0 bases and the J gene lost 5 bases, with 8 bases spanning the gap. CDR3 length: 13 amino acids. From germline, CDR1 is SGHRS and CDR2 YFSETQ. As DNA, the CDR3 is TGCGCCAGCAGCTTGGGAGGGTGGGAGACCCAGTACTTC. Protein: CASSLGGWETQYF.

This clone was picked up a small number of times. At the DNA level, this CDR3 is encoded by other sequences in the same sample as well. The V and J genes are TRBV5-1 and TRBJ1-3, with D uncertain. The CDR3 covers 14 residues. Between the trimmed V and J ends, which lost 0 bases and 0 bases, there was a span of 4 bases. Germline CDR1 and CDR2: SGHRS and YFSETQ. The CDR3 region is CASSLGSSGNTIYF. The CDR3, as DNA: TGCGCCAGCAGCTTGGGCAGCTCTGGAAACACCATATATTTT.

The chain links TRBV11-2 to TRBJ2-1; 9 bases align to TRBD2. The CDR3 has 15 residues. V lost 5 bases, J lost 3 bases, and 5 bases stayed unmatched. From germline, CDR1 is SGHAT and CDR2 FQNNGV. As DNA, the CDR3 is TGTGCCAGCAGCGAGACTAGCGGAGACTACAATGAGCAGTTCTTC. It encodes CASSETSGDYNEQFF.

The V and J genes are TRBV11-2 and TRBJ1-5; D is perhaps TRBD1 (6 bases). This CDR3 has 18 amino acids. The V gene lost 6 bases and the J gene lost 0 bases, with 21 bases spanning the gap. Germline V gene lookup returns CDR1 SGHAT and CDR2 FQNNGV. The CDR3 reads CASSWGSGTRYSNQPQHF. CDR3 bases: TGTGCCAGCAGTTGGGGGTCAGGGACAAGATATAGCAATCAGCCCCAGCATTTT.

The chain has TRBV2 and TRBJ1-4, with 12 bases fitting TRBD1. The CDR3 is 15 residues long. V lost 7 bases, J lost 8 bases, and 8 bases stayed unmatched. CDR1 is SNHLY, CDR2 FYNNEI, per germline. This CDR3 reads CASKGQGAPDEKLFF. DNA for the CDR3: TGTGCCAGCAAGGGACAGGGGGCGCCCGACGAAAAACTGTTTTTT.